This TCR beta chain originates from a study of cytomegalovirus exposure and HLA in healthy donors. Some clones are missing from TCRdb's copy, which holds only in-frame ones; the method was immunoSEQ multiplex PCR. The sample holds some 290,000 clones, 70% to 90% seen once. Study-wide findings and caveats: The TCR clusters that emerged in the first cohort tended, a later analysis found, to co-occur in the approximately 120 validation repertoires. Some public TCRs appeared in many individuals, while most sequences were rare.

CDR1 is GTSNPN, CDR2 SVGIG, per germline (reference sequence). V lost 3 bases and J lost 1, with 10 bases in between. This CDR3 has 14 amino acids. As concerns this clone: No antigen is known for it.

The chain is built from TRBV30 and TRBJ1-5, with a possible D match to TRBD1 (5 bases). The TCR originated in a man aged 25 to 40 in good health and CMV-seronegative. The sample was PBMCs. The CDR3 DNA follows: TGTGCCTGGAGCGTGGACACCAGCAATCAGCCCCAGCATTTT. Translating gives CAWSVDTSNQPQHF.